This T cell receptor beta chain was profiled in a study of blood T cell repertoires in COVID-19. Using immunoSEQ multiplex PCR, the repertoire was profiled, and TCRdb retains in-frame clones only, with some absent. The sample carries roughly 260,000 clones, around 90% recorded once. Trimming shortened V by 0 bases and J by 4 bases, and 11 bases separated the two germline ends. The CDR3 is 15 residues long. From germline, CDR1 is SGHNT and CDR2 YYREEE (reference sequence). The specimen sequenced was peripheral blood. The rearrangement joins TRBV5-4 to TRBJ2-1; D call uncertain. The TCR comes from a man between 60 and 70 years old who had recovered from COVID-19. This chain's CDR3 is CASSLGGNLYNEQFF. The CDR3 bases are TGTGCCAGCAGCTTGGGCGGAAACTTATACAATGAGCAGTTCTTC.